This T cell receptor beta chain comes out of a study of post-analysis software for immune sequencing data. A word on this clonotype: Its specificity is not known.

The TCR beta cDNA libraries contained unique molecular identifiers. The yield from roughly 1 to 10 million T cells was around 500,000 cDNA molecules in total. TCRdb fed the PCR reads into MiXCR, producing one record per CDR3 protein. The sample contains 380,000 or so distinct CDR3 sequences, about a third of which appear only once. The CDR3 runs to 10 residues. CDR1 and CDR2 from the germline V gene are DFQATT and SNEGSKA (reference sequence). The V end was cut by 6 bases, the J end by 11 bases, with 11 bases between. Notes on the study in general: Among a few TRBV segments more frequent in patients than controls were TRBV5-6, TRBV5-1 and TRBV20-1. Controls had significantly higher normalized Chao1 diversity than multiple sclerosis patients.

Input material: blood. V is TRBV20-1 and J is TRBJ2-1; no reliable D call. The clonotype comes from a girl aged 10 to 17 with multiple sclerosis. In DNA, the CDR3 is TGCAGTGCCGTACCGGGTAAGCAGTTCTTC. It yields the protein CSAVPGKQFF.